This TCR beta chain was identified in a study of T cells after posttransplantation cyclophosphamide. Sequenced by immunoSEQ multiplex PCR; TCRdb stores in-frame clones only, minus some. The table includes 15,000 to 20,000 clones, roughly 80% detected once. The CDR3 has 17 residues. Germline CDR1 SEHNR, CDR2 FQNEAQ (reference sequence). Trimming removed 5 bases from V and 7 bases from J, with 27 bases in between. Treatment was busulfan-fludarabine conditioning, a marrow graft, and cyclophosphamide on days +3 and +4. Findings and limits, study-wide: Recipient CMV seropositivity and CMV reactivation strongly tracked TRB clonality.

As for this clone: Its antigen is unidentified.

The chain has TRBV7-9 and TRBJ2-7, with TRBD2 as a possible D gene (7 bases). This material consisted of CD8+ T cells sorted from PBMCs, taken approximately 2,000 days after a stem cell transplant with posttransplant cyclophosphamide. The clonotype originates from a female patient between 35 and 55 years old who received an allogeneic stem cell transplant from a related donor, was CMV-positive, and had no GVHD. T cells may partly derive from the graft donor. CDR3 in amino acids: CASSAPASSGGPGEQYF. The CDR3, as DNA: TGTGCCAGCAGCGCCCCCGCGAGTTCCGGGGGGCCGGGTGAGCAGTACTTC.